A single T cell receptor (beta chain) is shown here with its context. Original processing methods: Counts of nucleated cells, estimated from reference gene primer amplification, were obtained. Repertoires were generated with immunoSEQ multiplex PCR, while TCRdb's copy carries only in-frame clones and drops some. Clone size and the V and J calls come from that table; the DNA yielded D and trimming. The sample has about 170,000 clones; around 84% are singletons. CDR1 is MGHDK, CDR2 SYGVNS, per germline. The J segment lost 2 bases and the V segment lost 3 bases, leaving 10 bases of the junction unmatched. The CDR3 consists of 17 residues. The record originates from a study of blood T cell repertoires in COVID-19. Background on the study: The United States, Italy and Spain supplied acute and convalescent COVID-19 samples. Nucleic acid was either cDNA or gDNA, and it came from T cells, B-cell-depleted T cells, or PBMCs.

During active infection, Seattle patients enrolled and were then monitored through disease. This chain links TRBV25-1 with TRBJ2-1, with 7 bases lining up with TRBD2. The clonotype originates from a man between 60 and 75 years old with COVID-19, enrolled during active disease. Specimen: peripheral blood. The CDR3 loop reads CASSDPLTGTTYNEQFF. The DNA of the CDR3 is TGTGCCAGCAGTGATCCCCTAACCGGGACTACCTACAATGAGCAGTTCTTC.